There are many counts of the clone carrying this T cell receptor beta chain. Its antigen is still unknown. These data belong to a study of T cells after yellow fever vaccination. Study background: Where fractions had low cell numbers, libraries were prepared from them with the SMART-Seq v4 Ultra Low Input RNA kit.

Trimming at V came to 6 bases and at J to 9 bases, leaving 3 bases not matched to a gene. This CDR3 is 10 amino acids long. Germline-derived CDR1 and CDR2 are DFQATT and SNEGSKA (reference sequence). Conversion of TCR transcripts into cDNA relied on 5'RACE template switching, which added a universal primer site and UMIs. MiXCR was run by TCRdb on the 5' RACE reads, yielding one entry per CDR3 protein. The repertoire consists of fewer than 450,000 distinct CDR3 sequences, with 11% occurring once and the leading ten covering roughly 18%. The study's findings and limits: After the booster, over 95% of CD4 and roughly nine tenths of CD8 primary-response clones were re-detected. Overall, a small share of clonotypes was seen in both CD4 and CD8 compartments.

The chain is built from TRBV20-1 and TRBJ1-1, with 8 bases that match TRBD1. Here the sequenced sample was PBMCs, taken on the day of the first yellow fever vaccination. The sequence came from a young man who received the YFV17D yellow fever vaccine. The DNA of the CDR3 is TGCAGTGCAAGGGACAGGAAAGCTTTCTTT. Protein: CSARDRKAFF.